The next 23 T cell receptor beta chains were all read from a single sample in a study of T cell responses to AZD1222 COVID-19 vaccine. Repertoires were generated with immunoSEQ multiplex PCR, while TCRdb's copy carries only in-frame clones and drops some. The table shows 70,000 to 90,000 clones, with approximately 82% occurring only once. Sequenced here: peripheral blood, sampled on day 0 of AZD1222 vaccination. These receptors all stem from an adult in good health.

This chain connects TRBV4-3 to TRBJ2-3, with D possibly matching TRBD1 (5 bases). V lost 0 bases and J lost 5, with 12 bases in between. The CDR3 is 15 amino acids. Germline V CDR1 and CDR2: LGHNA, YSLEER. The CDR3 spells CASSQEWVQGDTQYF. DNA of the CDR3: TGCGCCAGCAGCCAAGAATGGGTGCAGGGAGATACGCAGTATTTT.

V gene TRBV25-1 combines with J gene TRBJ1-2; D call uncertain. Trimming pared 4 bases from V and 5 bases from J, leaving 11 bases between. The CDR3 is 13 amino acids. Germline loops: CDR1 MGHDK, CDR2 SYGVNS. The CDR3 reads CASSVGEAYGYTF. CDR3 in DNA: TGTGCCAGCAGTGTCGGGGAGGCATATGGCTACACCTTC.

The chain uses TRBV29-1 and TRBJ2-5; D unclear. The CDR3 is made up of 15 amino acids. V dropped 0 bases and J dropped 7 bases, with 18 bases sitting between them. Germline CDR1 and CDR2: SQVTM and ANQGSEA. CDR3 nucleotide sequence: TGCAGCGTTGAAGATCTGGGAACAGTACTGGGGACCCAGTACTTC. Its protein is CSVEDLGTVLGTQYF. Full variable domain (missing parts from reference TRBV29-1 and TRBJ2-5): SAVISQKPSRDICQRGTSLTIQCQVDSQVTMMFWYRQQPGQSLTLIATANQGSEATYESGFVIDKFPISRPNLTFSTLTVSNMSPEDSSIYLCSVEDLGTVLGTQYFGPGTRLLVL.

This chain connects TRBV12-3 or TRBV12-4 to TRBJ1-2; D ambiguous. The length of the CDR3 is 12 residues. The V gene lost 3 bases and the J gene lost 7 bases, with 9 bases spanning the gap. In nucleotides, the CDR3 is TGTGCCAGCAGTTTTTTCTCGAGTGGCTACACCTTC. This gives the protein CASSFFSSGYTF.

This sequence joins TRBV5-8 and TRBJ1-4; TRBD1 aligns across 7 bases. The germline V gene has CDR1 SGHTS and CDR2 YDEGEE. This CDR3 comprises 15 residues. V trimming: 2 bases; J trimming: 5 bases; junction bases outside the gene matches: 6. The CDR3 here is CASSFQGQRNEKLFF. The CDR3 bases are TGTGCCAGCAGCTTTCAGGGACAGCGGAATGAAAAACTGTTTTTT.

The chain recombines TRBV9 with TRBJ2-5; D is possibly TRBD2 (5 bases). Trimming took off 0 bases at V and 5 bases at J, with 11 bases between the two ends. From germline, CDR1 is SGDLS and CDR2 YYNGEE. The CDR3 extends over 14 amino acids. The CDR3 is CASSVALAGETQYF. The DNA of the CDR3 is TGTGCCAGCAGCGTAGCCCTAGCCGGGGAGACCCAGTACTTC.

The chain joins TRBV6-8 to TRBJ2-7; 12 bases align to TRBD2. Germline CDR1 is MNHGY and CDR2 is SAAAGT. The CDR3 contains 18 residues. The ends lost 5 bases at V and 5 bases at J; junction bases unmatched: 16. In nucleotides, the CDR3 is TGTGCCAGCAGTCACCGTCGGACTAGCGGGACACCAGCGCACGAGCAGTACTTC. Its translation: CASSHRRTSGTPAHEQYF.

This clone was detected a few times. CDR3 sequence (DNA): TGTGCCAGCAGTGCCCGGACTAGCGGGAGGGCGGTTGGCGGGGAGCTGTTTTTT. It codes for CASSARTSGRAVGGELFF. The chain couples TRBV6-1 to TRBJ2-2; 15 positions match TRBD2. This CDR3 comprises 18 residues. Germline CDR1 reads MNHNS; CDR2 reads SASEGT. The V segment lost 4 bases and the J segment 7 bases; nucleotides outside the gene matches: 10.

This clone was seen only a few times. The gene calls are TRBV28 and TRBJ1-6; no clear D. The ends were cut back, 7 bases at V and 0 bases at J, with 7 bases in the middle. This CDR3 has 14 amino acids. The germline V gene encodes CDR1 MDHEN and CDR2 SYDVKM. CDR3 bases: TGTGCCAGCACGTCGAGCTCCTATAATTCACCCCTCCACTTT. It is translated as CASTSSSYNSPLHF.

V gene TRBV7-8 combines with J gene TRBJ1-1; D not resolved. Germline values: CDR1 SGHVS, CDR2 FQNEAQ. The CDR3 loop spans 13 amino acids. V was pared by 4 bases and J by 7 bases, with 13 bases between. In DNA form, the CDR3 reads TGTGCCAGCAGCTCCCGGTTCGACGGTGAAGCTTTCTTT. This sequence encodes CASSSRFDGEAFF.

A single count supports this clone. The chain couples TRBV24-1 to TRBJ1-2, with a possible D match to TRBD1 (6 bases). Trimming left V 3 bases short and J 4 bases short, with 20 bases between. CDR1 and CDR2 (germline): KGHDR, SFDVKD. This CDR3 contains 17 residues. This chain's CDR3 is CATSDENADSWGYGYTF. The CDR3 DNA is TGTGCCACCAGTGATGAAAACGCGGACAGTTGGGGCTATGGCTACACCTTC.

The CDR3 DNA reads as TGTGCCATCAGCGGACAGGGCGGCACAGATACGCAGTATTTT. It codes for CAISGQGGTDTQYF. The chain uses TRBV10-3 and TRBJ2-3, with 8 bases aligning to TRBD1. The CDR3 consists of 14 residues. V gave up 6 bases and J gave up 1 base; unmatched junction bases: 3. Germline CDR1 is ENHRY and CDR2 is SYGVKD.

The V call is TRBV3-1 (or the pseudogene TRBV3-2), the J call TRBJ2-6; D is unresolved. Trimming removed 1 base at V and 0 bases at J, with 10 bases between. Germline CDR1 and CDR2: LGHDT and YNNKEL (reference sequence). The CDR3 is 17 residues long. CDR3 sequence: CASSQVFGSSGANVLTF. CDR3 nucleotides: TGTGCCAGCAGCCAAGTGTTCGGTTCCTCTGGGGCCAACGTCCTGACTTTC.

This clone appeared a single time. This chain links TRBV5-4 with TRBJ1-3, with D uncertain. V was clipped by 0 bases and J by 0 bases, with 13 bases between them. CDR1 is SGHNT and CDR2 is YYREEE in the germline V gene (reference sequence). The CDR3 sequence is 17 residues long. Here the CDR3 reads CASSLDNPATSGNTIYF. The CDR3 DNA is TGTGCCAGCAGCTTGGATAACCCAGCAACCTCTGGAAACACCATATATTTT.

This clone was counted only a few times. This sequence joins TRBV30 and TRBJ2-3; no clear D. This CDR3 region has 12 residues. Germline loops: CDR1 GTSNPN, CDR2 SVGIG (reference sequence). Trimming shortened V by 4 bases and J by 2 bases, and 7 bases separated the two germline ends. The CDR3, as DNA: TGTGCCTGGACTGAAGACACAGATACGCAGTATTTT. Protein sequence: CAWTEDTDTQYF.

The chain carries TRBV24-1 and TRBJ2-1; D not resolved. Germline CDR1 is KGHDR and CDR2 is SFDVKD. V gave up 3 bases and J gave up 4 bases, with 12 bases separating them. This CDR3 is built from 15 residues. The CDR3 coding sequence is TGTGCCACCAGTGATAACAGTGACCCATACAATGAGCAGTTCTTC. Translating gives CATSDNSDPYNEQFF.

The chain has TRBV3-1 (or the pseudogene TRBV3-2) and TRBJ1-2, with D unclear. Germline-derived CDR1 and CDR2 are LGHDT and YNNKEL (reference sequence). This CDR3 region has 11 residues. V was shortened by 8 bases and J by 3 bases, with 7 bases between the two germline ends. For the CDR3, the DNA is TGTGCCAGCGGTCACGACTATGGCTACACCTTC. It is translated as CASGHDYGYTF.

V usage is TRBV5-4 and J usage is TRBJ1-2; TRBD1 matches at 7 bases. J lost 5 bases, V lost 4 bases, and 8 bases had no gene match. The CDR3 contains 14 residues. Germline assignment: CDR1 SGHNT and CDR2 YYREEE (reference sequence). The DNA of the CDR3 is TGTGCCAGCAGCCATCCAACAGGGGAATATGGCTACACCTTC. It specifies CASSHPTGEYGYTF.

The V gene is TRBV4-2, the J gene TRBJ2-7; 9 bases agree with TRBD1. The V gene end was trimmed by 6 bases and the J gene end by 6 bases; junction bases not matched to a gene: 15. The germline gives CDR1 LGHNA, CDR2 YNFKEQ. The CDR3 runs to 16 residues. Here the CDR3 reads CASSFNPGTGYSEQYF. CDR3 coding DNA: TGTGCCAGCAGTTTCAATCCCGGGACAGGGTATAGCGAGCAGTACTTC.

This chain joins TRBV7-8 and TRBJ2-2, with 8 bases identical to TRBD2. Germline loops: CDR1 SGHVS, CDR2 FQNEAQ. The CDR3 runs to 16 residues. V lost 2 bases and J lost 5; bases outside the gene matches: 7. The CDR3 nucleotides read TGTGCCAGCAGCTTAAATCCAGCGGGAGAAACCGGGGAGCTGTTTTTT. It codes for CASSLNPAGETGELFF.

In this sample, this clone turned up a few times. The genes are TRBV3-1 (or the pseudogene TRBV3-2) and TRBJ2-3; TRBD2 aligns across 9 bases. The CDR3 consists of 16 residues. J was trimmed by 3 bases and V by 1 base; bases with no gene match: 5. Germline CDR1 and CDR2: LGHDT and YNNKEL (reference sequence). The DNA of the CDR3 is TGTGCCAGCAGCCAAGGGGGCGGGAGGGTTACAGATACGCAGTATTTT. Translating gives CASSQGGGRVTDTQYF.

The V gene is TRBV6-6, the J gene TRBJ1-5; 7 nucleotides align to TRBD1. Losses at the gene ends were 6 bases for V and 2 bases for J; bases not matched to a gene: 4. The CDR3 runs to 14 residues. Germline assignment: CDR1 MNHNY and CDR2 SVGAGI (reference sequence). This CDR3 reads CASSDTGGNQPQHF. The CDR3 DNA sequence: TGTGCCAGCAGCGACACAGGGGGCAATCAGCCCCAGCATTTT.

In its sample, this clone was seen a few times. This chain connects TRBV24-1 to TRBJ1-1, with unresolved D. CDR3 size: 14 residues. V was shortened by 2 bases and J by 11 bases, with 17 bases between the two germline ends. CDR1 is KGHDR, CDR2 SFDVKD, per germline. CDR3 amino acids: CATSDSGPALGAFF. As DNA, the CDR3 is TGTGCCACCAGTGATTCCGGCCCGGCGTTGGGGGCTTTCTTT.